The rows below give T cell receptor beta chains drawn from one sample of a study of vaccination effects on CD4 cells after COVID-19. The table came from immunoSEQ multiplex PCR; TCRdb's copy has only in-frame clones and leaves some out. The data contain roughly 70,000 clones, around 74% of them singletons. The antigens of these receptors remain unknown. The source material was CD4+ T cells from PBMCs cultured with HCoV-229E spike peptides, sampled after COVID-19 vaccination. These receptors were collected from a human donor who received a COVID-19 vaccine. CDR3s include the opening cysteine and the closing phenylalanine or tryptophan. Each record gives: V gene, clone size, D gene, J gene, CDR3 protein, CDR3 DNA. A D gene is named only where the DNA matches it firmly. Some rows mark clone size as missing; the rest say once, few, many or name a class of expanded clone.

TRBV4-2	few	.	TRBJ1-5	CASSPPESNQPQHF	TGTGCCAGCAGCCCCCCTGAGAGCAATCAGCCCCAGCATTTT
TRBV2	once	TRBD2	TRBJ2-5	CASTGTSRETQYF	TGTGCCAGCACTGGGACTAGCAGGGAGACCCAGTACTTC
TRBV7-8	.	.	TRBJ1-4	CASSLVLSRATNEKLFF	TGTGCCAGCAGCTTAGTTTTGTCCCGCGCAACTAATGAAAAACTGTTTTTT
TRBV6-5	once	.	TRBJ2-4	CASTPGGGGKNIQYF	TGTGCCAGCACCCCAGGGGGGGGTGGCAAAAACATTCAGTACTTC
TRBV29-1	.	.	TRBJ2-2	CSVTPNTGELFF	TGCAGCGTTACCCCAAACACCGGGGAGCTGTTTTTT
TRBV5-8	few	TRBD2	TRBJ2-3	CASPRGPSGSTDTQYF	TGTGCCAGCCCGAGGGGTCCTAGCGGGAGTACAGATACGCAGTATTTT
TRBV19	once	.	TRBJ1-4	CASSVLTNGEKLFF	TGTGCCAGTAGCGTCCTCACAAATGGTGAAAAACTGTTTTTT
TRBV19	.	.	TRBJ1-1	CASSIRGYTEAFF	TGTGCCAGTAGTATAAGGGGGTACACTGAAGCTTTCTTT
TRBV5-8	.	.	TRBJ2-5	CASSLSGFQETQYF	TGTGCCAGCAGCTTGTCGGGCTTCCAAGAGACCCAGTACTTC
TRBV18	.	TRBD2	TRBJ2-1	CASSPGLAGNNEQFF	TGTGCCAGCTCACCAGGACTAGCGGGAAACAATGAGCAGTTCTTC
TRBV6-5	.	.	TRBJ2-3	CASRDHGTDTQYF	TGTGCCAGCCGGGACCACGGGACAGATACGCAGTATTTT
TRBV19	.	.	TRBJ1-4	CASRNKGLTANEKLFF	TGTGCCAGTAGAAACAAGGGCCTGACCGCAAATGAAAAACTGTTTTTT
TRBV6-6	few	.	TRBJ1-6	CASSHRKEPTHNSPLHF	TGTGCCAGCAGTCACAGGAAGGAGCCAACACATAATTCACCCCTCCACTTT
TRBV4-1	.	.	TRBJ1-5	CASSQSGTAVRPQHF	TGCGCCAGCAGCCAATCCGGGACCGCGGTTAGACCCCAGCATTTT
TRBV20-1	.	.	TRBJ1-2	CSANEGLGYTF	TGCAGTGCTAACGAGGGGTTAGGCTACACCTTC
TRBV18	.	.	TRBJ2-3	CASSSTDTQYF	TGTGCCAGCTCATCTACAGATACGCAGTATTTT
TRBV30	.	.	TRBJ2-3	CAWETNSDTQYF	TGTGCCTGGGAGACGAATTCAGATACGCAGTATTTT
TRBV6-2/TRBV6-3	.	TRBD2	TRBJ2-3	CASSRDYGTTDTQYF	TGTGCCAGCAGTCGGGACTACGGAACGACAGATACGCAGTATTTT
TRBV21-1	.	.	TRBJ1-4	CASSKGGTLGLELVGEKLFF	TGTGCCAGCAGCAAAGGTGGGACTTTAGGTTTGGAACTGGTTGGTGAAAAACTGTTTTTT
TRBV4-3	.	.	TRBJ1-3	CASGEGTVSEGTIYF	TGCGCCAGCGGCGAAGGGACGGTCTCTGAGGGCACCATATATTTT